This is a list of T cell receptor beta chains from one sample in a study of response to subunit inactivated influenza vaccine. TCRdb re-called the RT-PCR reads through MiXCR, storing one row per CDR3 protein. The repertoire holds more than 150,000 distinct CDR3 sequences, with about a tenth as singletons. This sample comprised non-naive T cells sorted from PBMCs, obtained on the day of vaccination. The source of these receptors is a man aged 50 or older who received an inactivated influenza vaccine. CDR3s include the opening cysteine and the closing phenylalanine or tryptophan. A D gene is named only where the DNA matches it firmly. Size values are once, few and many counts, or a class for expanded clones, and some rows have none.

J gene: TRBJ2-1
V gene: TRBV7-2
D gene: -
clone size: few
CDR3 protein: CASRRGQGGSEQFF
CDR3 DNA: TGTGCCAGCAGGCGGGGGCAGGGAGGTAGTGAGCAGTTCTTC

J gene: TRBJ1-4
V gene: TRBV6-5
D gene: TRBD1
clone size: many
CDR3 protein: CASRTGDEKLFF
CDR3 DNA: TGTGCCAGCAGGACAGGGGATGAAAAACTGTTTTTT

J gene: TRBJ2-1
V gene: TRBV9
D gene: -
clone size: few
CDR3 protein: CASSVAPPQGGNEQFF
CDR3 DNA: TGTGCCAGCAGCGTAGCCCCCCCACAGGGAGGCAATGAGCAGTTCTTC

J gene: TRBJ1-1
V gene: TRBV20-1
D gene: -
clone size: many
CDR3 protein: CSAREGQNTEAFF
CDR3 DNA: TGCAGTGCTAGAGAAGGACAGAACACTGAAGCTTTCTTT

J gene: TRBJ1-2
V gene: TRBV18
D gene: -
clone size: many
CDR3 protein: CASSSPGSGYTF
CDR3 DNA: TGTGCCAGCTCATCTCCAGGGTCTGGCTACACCTTC

J gene: TRBJ2-5
V gene: TRBV20-1
D gene: TRBD2
clone size: few
CDR3 protein: CSARVAGGLETQYF
CDR3 DNA: TGCAGTGCTAGGGTAGCGGGGGGATTGGAGACCCAGTACTTC

J gene: TRBJ1-3
V gene: TRBV7-9
D gene: -
clone size: -
CDR3 protein: CASSLGQKNTIYF
CDR3 DNA: TGTGCCAGCAGCTTAGGGCAGAAAAACACCATATATTTT

J gene: TRBJ2-7
V gene: TRBV4-2
D gene: -
clone size: many
CDR3 protein: CASSQVGGQNEQYF
CDR3 DNA: TGTGCCAGCAGCCAAGTAGGCGGGCAGAACGAGCAGTACTTC

J gene: TRBJ2-5
V gene: TRBV29-1
D gene: -
clone size: few
CDR3 protein: CSVRTLGQETQYF
CDR3 DNA: TGCAGCGTTAGGACCTTGGGCCAAGAGACCCAGTACTTC

J gene: TRBJ1-2
V gene: TRBV20-1
D gene: -
clone size: few
CDR3 protein: CSAVVGTYGYTF
CDR3 DNA: TGCAGTGCCGTTGTGGGCACCTATGGCTACACCTTC

J gene: TRBJ2-7
V gene: TRBV7-8
D gene: TRBD1
clone size: -
CDR3 protein: CASSLAIRTGGVGYEQYF
CDR3 DNA: TGTGCCAGCAGCTTAGCGATCCGAACAGGGGGCGTCGGCTACGAGCAGTACTTC

J gene: TRBJ2-7
V gene: TRBV15
D gene: -
clone size: few
CDR3 protein: CATSRDRARVVSYEQYF
CDR3 DNA: TGTGCCACCAGCAGAGATCGGGCGAGGGTCGTTTCCTACGAGCAGTACTTC

J gene: TRBJ2-1
V gene: TRBV12-3/TRBV12-4
D gene: TRBD2
clone size: many
CDR3 protein: CASTLAGSYNEQFF
CDR3 DNA: TGTGCCAGCACTCTAGCGGGCTCCTACAATGAGCAGTTCTTC

J gene: TRBJ1-2
V gene: TRBV20-1
D gene: -
clone size: -
CDR3 protein: CSVGTESYGYTF
CDR3 DNA: TGCAGTGTCGGCACGGAGTCCTATGGCTACACCTTC

J gene: TRBJ2-1
V gene: TRBV7-9
D gene: -
clone size: -
CDR3 protein: CASSLKPGIHFF
CDR3 DNA: TGTGCCAGCAGCTTAAAACCGGGGATACATTTCTTC

J gene: TRBJ1-5
V gene: TRBV6-1
D gene: -
clone size: -
CDR3 protein: CASRENRAQPQHF
CDR3 DNA: TGTGCCAGCAGGGAAAACAGGGCTCAGCCCCAGCATTTT

J gene: TRBJ2-3
V gene: TRBV20-1
D gene: TRBD1
clone size: -
CDR3 protein: CSARPRQGPLVDTQYF
CDR3 DNA: TGCAGTGCTAGACCGCGACAGGGGCCGCTAGTGGATACGCAGTATTTT

J gene: TRBJ2-7
V gene: TRBV4-2
D gene: -
clone size: -
CDR3 protein: CASSQDLVAPISYEQYF
CDR3 DNA: TGTGCCAGCAGCCAAGATCTGGTAGCCCCCATATCGTACGAGCAGTACTTC

J gene: TRBJ2-6
V gene: TRBV4-3
D gene: TRBD1
clone size: -
CDR3 protein: CASSQSTGTGGITGANVLTF
CDR3 DNA: TGCGCCAGCAGCCAAAGTACCGGGACAGGGGGCATCACTGGGGCCAACGTCCTGACTTTC

J gene: TRBJ2-3
V gene: TRBV6-7
D gene: TRBD2
clone size: -
CDR3 protein: CASPPGTSGTSTDTQYF
CDR3 DNA: TGTGCCAGCCCCCCCGGGACTAGCGGGACTAGCACAGATACGCAGTATTTT

J gene: TRBJ1-3
V gene: TRBV5-1
D gene: -
clone size: few
CDR3 protein: CASSLADRPSGNTIYF
CDR3 DNA: TGCGCCAGCAGCTTAGCCGACAGACCCTCTGGAAACACCATATATTTT

J gene: TRBJ2-5
V gene: TRBV20-1
D gene: -
clone size: -
CDR3 protein: CSARSRRGAPETQYF
CDR3 DNA: TGCAGTGCTAGATCTCGTCGCGGCGCCCCAGAGACCCAGTACTTC

J gene: TRBJ2-7
V gene: TRBV7-2
D gene: -
clone size: -
CDR3 protein: CASSFRDARLYEQYF
CDR3 DNA: TGTGCCAGCAGCTTCCGGGACGCCCGATTGTACGAGCAGTACTTC

J gene: TRBJ1-6
V gene: TRBV20-1
D gene: TRBD1
clone size: -
CDR3 protein: CSAERDSNSPLHF
CDR3 DNA: TGCAGTGCCGAACGGGACAGCAATTCACCCCTCCACTTT

J gene: TRBJ2-7
V gene: TRBV20-1
D gene: TRBD1
clone size: many
CDR3 protein: CSARGGTGGDEQYF
CDR3 DNA: TGCAGTGCTAGAGGGGGGACAGGGGGCGACGAGCAGTACTTC

J gene: TRBJ2-3
V gene: TRBV7-6
D gene: -
clone size: -
CDR3 protein: CASSSPGTDTQYF
CDR3 DNA: TGTGCCAGCAGCTCCCCTGGCACAGATACGCAGTATTTT

J gene: TRBJ1-1
V gene: TRBV5-1
D gene: -
clone size: few
CDR3 protein: CASSSTGYTEAFF
CDR3 DNA: TGCGCCAGCAGCTCTACAGGATACACTGAAGCTTTCTTT

J gene: TRBJ2-1
V gene: TRBV7-3
D gene: -
clone size: -
CDR3 protein: CASSLGGSTGGKYNEQFF
CDR3 DNA: TGTGCCAGCAGCTTAGGGGGGTCAACTGGCGGGAAGTACAATGAGCAGTTCTTC

J gene: TRBJ1-1
V gene: TRBV7-9
D gene: -
clone size: few
CDR3 protein: CASSEEGITEAFF
CDR3 DNA: TGTGCCAGCAGCGAGGAAGGAATTACTGAAGCTTTCTTT

J gene: TRBJ1-3
V gene: TRBV12-3/TRBV12-4
D gene: -
clone size: many
CDR3 protein: CASSHSIGRNTIYF
CDR3 DNA: TGTGCCAGCAGTCACTCCATCGGGAGAAACACCATATATTTT

J gene: TRBJ1-6
V gene: TRBV5-1
D gene: TRBD1
clone size: few
CDR3 protein: CASSFGGQKDSPLHF
CDR3 DNA: TGCGCCAGCAGCTTCGGGGGACAGAAGGATTCACCCCTCCACTTT

J gene: TRBJ1-6
V gene: TRBV12-3/TRBV12-4
D gene: -
clone size: few
CDR3 protein: CASSFKGGGNSPLHF
CDR3 DNA: TGTGCCAGCAGTTTTAAAGGCGGCGGGAATTCACCCCTCCACTTT

J gene: TRBJ2-7
V gene: TRBV27
D gene: -
clone size: -
CDR3 protein: CAGAGILTYEQYF
CDR3 DNA: TGTGCCGGCGCCGGGATCCTAACCTACGAGCAGTACTTC

J gene: TRBJ1-6
V gene: TRBV5-1
D gene: -
clone size: many
CDR3 protein: CASSLRGGEGNSPLHF
CDR3 DNA: TGCGCCAGCAGCCTCCGAGGAGGAGAGGGTAATTCACCCCTCCACTTT

J gene: TRBJ1-6
V gene: TRBV3-1
D gene: TRBD1
clone size: many
CDR3 protein: CASSQGLMTGGGSPLHF
CDR3 DNA: TGTGCCAGCAGCCAAGGATTGATGACAGGGGGCGGATCACCCCTCCACTTT

J gene: TRBJ2-3
V gene: TRBV24-1
D gene: TRBD2
clone size: many
CDR3 protein: CATSETGTSSTDTQYF
CDR3 DNA: TGTGCCACCAGTGAGACCGGGACTAGCAGCACAGATACGCAGTATTTT

J gene: TRBJ1-2
V gene: TRBV6-2/TRBV6-3
D gene: -
clone size: -
CDR3 protein: CASSHRVDGYTF
CDR3 DNA: TGTGCCAGCAGTCACCGGGTCGATGGCTACACCTTC

J gene: TRBJ1-2
V gene: TRBV10-3
D gene: -
clone size: many
CDR3 protein: CAIREDKSYGYTF
CDR3 DNA: TGTGCCATCAGGGAAGACAAGTCCTATGGCTACACCTTC

J gene: TRBJ2-4
V gene: TRBV6-2/TRBV6-3
D gene: TRBD2
clone size: few
CDR3 protein: CASSNSGSFKNIQYF
CDR3 DNA: TGTGCCAGCAGCAATAGCGGGAGCTTCAAAAACATTCAGTACTTC

J gene: TRBJ1-2
V gene: TRBV9
D gene: TRBD1
clone size: -
CDR3 protein: CASSGQGWRNYGYTF
CDR3 DNA: TGTGCCAGCAGCGGACAGGGATGGCGTAACTATGGCTACACCTTC

J gene: TRBJ2-1
V gene: TRBV3-1
D gene: -
clone size: many
CDR3 protein: CASSPYFGGAYNEQFF
CDR3 DNA: TGTGCCAGCAGCCCTTACTTTGGAGGGGCCTACAATGAGCAGTTCTTC

J gene: TRBJ2-1
V gene: TRBV27
D gene: -
clone size: -
CDR3 protein: CASSLPGSSYNEQFF
CDR3 DNA: TGTGCCAGCAGTTTACCCGGGAGCTCCTACAATGAGCAGTTCTTC

J gene: TRBJ2-1
V gene: TRBV20-1
D gene: -
clone size: -
CDR3 protein: CCASSPGPTSYNEQFF
CDR3 DNA: TGCTGTGCTAGCTCCCCGGGACCGACCTCCTACAATGAGCAGTTCTTC

J gene: TRBJ2-3
V gene: TRBV20-1
D gene: TRBD1
clone size: -
CDR3 protein: CSARDPTGGAGVTQYF
CDR3 DNA: TGCAGTGCTAGAGACCCAACAGGGGGCGCGGGGGTTACGCAGTATTTT

J gene: TRBJ2-1
V gene: TRBV6-5
D gene: TRBD2
clone size: many
CDR3 protein: CASSYGSSGGAYNEQFF
CDR3 DNA: TGTGCCAGCAGTTACGGGTCTAGCGGGGGGGCCTACAATGAGCAGTTCTTC